A selection of T cell receptor beta chains follows, all from one sample in a study of CXCR3-negative and CXCR3-positive naive CD8 T cells. Reprocessing the 5' RACE reads, TCRdb reports a single entry for every CDR3 protein and omits DNA. The ten most abundant clones cover approximately 0.62% of a sample with tens of thousands of distinct CDR3 sequences. Sequencing was done on a sample of naive CXCR3+ CD8+ T cells from blood. These receptors all stem from a human donor in good health. Some clones in this sample may be carry-over from other donors' samples. Each CDR3 is given with its conserved first and last residue.

CDR3 protein: CASTSGRASNTEAFF; CDR3 length: 15; V gene: TRBV13; J gene: TRBJ1-1
CDR3 protein: CASSPLEIGSYEQYF; CDR3 length: 15; V gene: TRBV7-3; J gene: TRBJ2-7
CDR3 protein: CASSPSSGGLDTQYF; CDR3 length: 15; V gene: TRBV6-2/TRBV6-3; J gene: TRBJ2-3
CDR3 protein: CASSPSLRGSGEQYF; CDR3 length: 15; V gene: TRBV6-5; J gene: TRBJ2-7
CDR3 protein: CASSPEAGEWPDTQYF; CDR3 length: 16; V gene: TRBV7-2; J gene: TRBJ2-3
CDR3 protein: CASSPGQSYNEQFF; CDR3 length: 14; V gene: TRBV7-9; J gene: TRBJ2-1
CDR3 protein: CASSFLGGGYNEQFF; CDR3 length: 15; V gene: TRBV28; J gene: TRBJ2-1
CDR3 protein: CASSLAPGQASETQYF; CDR3 length: 16; V gene: TRBV7-8; J gene: TRBJ2-5
CDR3 protein: CATRRRMNTEAFF; CDR3 length: 13; V gene: TRBV24-1; J gene: TRBJ1-1
CDR3 protein: CASSYSEGYEKLFF; CDR3 length: 14; V gene: TRBV6-5; J gene: TRBJ1-4
CDR3 protein: CASSSIGQLNTEAFF; CDR3 length: 15; V gene: TRBV7-2; J gene: TRBJ1-1
CDR3 protein: CASRTGENEQYF; CDR3 length: 12; V gene: TRBV5-1; J gene: TRBJ2-7
CDR3 protein: CSARVDKLLRNEQFF; CDR3 length: 15; V gene: TRBV20-1; J gene: TRBJ2-1
CDR3 protein: CASSQARGLAVDEQYF; CDR3 length: 16; V gene: TRBV14; J gene: TRBJ2-7
CDR3 protein: CASSFPVDRGGYEQYF; CDR3 length: 16; V gene: TRBV5-1; J gene: TRBJ2-7
CDR3 protein: CAWTTGTGDTF; CDR3 length: 11; V gene: TRBV30; J gene: TRBJ1-2
CDR3 protein: CASSQEGGPYEQYF; CDR3 length: 14; V gene: TRBV4-3; J gene: TRBJ2-7
CDR3 protein: CASRAGTGGYEQYF; CDR3 length: 14; V gene: TRBV25-1; J gene: TRBJ2-7
CDR3 protein: CATSRDQETQYF; CDR3 length: 12; V gene: TRBV15; J gene: TRBJ2-5
CDR3 protein: CASTLRGPTDTQYF; CDR3 length: 14; V gene: TRBV21-1; J gene: TRBJ2-3
CDR3 protein: CASSLVSSRDTQYF; CDR3 length: 14; V gene: TRBV5-4; J gene: TRBJ2-3
CDR3 protein: CASSPPEGGQRETQYF; CDR3 length: 16; V gene: TRBV7-9; J gene: TRBJ2-5
CDR3 protein: CSVVRTGTTGELFF; CDR3 length: 14; V gene: TRBV29-1; J gene: TRBJ2-2
CDR3 protein: CASSLSSIRDTQYF; CDR3 length: 14; V gene: TRBV7-3; J gene: TRBJ2-3
CDR3 protein: CSAGQLASYNEQFF; CDR3 length: 14; V gene: TRBV20-1; J gene: TRBJ2-1
CDR3 protein: CASSYIRNEQFF; CDR3 length: 12; V gene: TRBV28; J gene: TRBJ2-1
CDR3 protein: CSVEGVSGRAQEQFF; CDR3 length: 15; V gene: TRBV29-1; J gene: TRBJ2-1
CDR3 protein: CASSYSRSSGKIVPDTQYF; CDR3 length: 19; V gene: TRBV6-2/TRBV6-3; J gene: TRBJ2-3
CDR3 protein: CASTTGPSGAYEQYF; CDR3 length: 15; V gene: TRBV9; J gene: TRBJ2-7
CDR3 protein: CSVRQGKTEAFF; CDR3 length: 12; V gene: TRBV29-1; J gene: TRBJ1-1
CDR3 protein: CASSARQGPTSYEQYF; CDR3 length: 16; V gene: TRBV6-1; J gene: TRBJ2-7
CDR3 protein: CASSRTAANTGELFF; CDR3 length: 15; V gene: TRBV6-6; J gene: TRBJ2-2
CDR3 protein: CASSLGRRSSYNEQFF; CDR3 length: 16; V gene: TRBV5-1; J gene: TRBJ2-1
CDR3 protein: CASSNPVETQYF; CDR3 length: 12; V gene: TRBV6-6; J gene: TRBJ2-5
CDR3 protein: CASSFFGSGETQYF; CDR3 length: 14; V gene: TRBV11-1; J gene: TRBJ2-5
CDR3 protein: CASIRSNTGELFF; CDR3 length: 13; V gene: TRBV12-3/TRBV12-4; J gene: TRBJ2-2
CDR3 protein: CASSNKPGPPWNTEAFF; CDR3 length: 17; V gene: TRBV5-5; J gene: TRBJ1-1
CDR3 protein: CASSIPEEGQGMSDGYTF; CDR3 length: 18; V gene: TRBV21-1; J gene: TRBJ1-2
CDR3 protein: CASSLGGASGYTF; CDR3 length: 13; V gene: TRBV7-3; J gene: TRBJ1-2
CDR3 protein: CASSELGRDYEQYF; CDR3 length: 14; V gene: TRBV2; J gene: TRBJ2-7